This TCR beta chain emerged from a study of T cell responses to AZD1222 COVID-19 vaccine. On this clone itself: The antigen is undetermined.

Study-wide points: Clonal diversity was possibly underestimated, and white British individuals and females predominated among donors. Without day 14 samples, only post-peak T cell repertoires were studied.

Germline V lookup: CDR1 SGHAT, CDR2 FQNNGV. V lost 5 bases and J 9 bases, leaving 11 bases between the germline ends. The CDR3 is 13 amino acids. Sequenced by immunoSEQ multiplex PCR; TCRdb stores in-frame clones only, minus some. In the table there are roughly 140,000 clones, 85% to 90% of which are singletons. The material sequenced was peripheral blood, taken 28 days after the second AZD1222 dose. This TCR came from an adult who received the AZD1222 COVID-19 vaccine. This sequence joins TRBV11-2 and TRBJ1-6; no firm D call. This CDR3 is CASSQSRFSPLHF. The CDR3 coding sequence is TGTGCCAGCAGCCAATCGAGGTTTTCACCCCTCCACTTT.